Below, 17 T cell receptor beta chains from the same sample are listed, as sequenced in a study of a mutant IDH1 vaccine in newly diagnosed glioma. Here immunoSEQ multiplex PCR was the method, and the copy in TCRdb shows in-frame clones only, minus some. The table has some 30,000 clones, around 82% seen once. Time point noted: week 35, safety follow-up. Each dose delivered 300 ug of mutant IDH1 20-mer peptide subcutaneously with imiquimod. These receptors have no identified antigens. The specimen was PBMCs, collected from a glioma patient whose treatment included an IDH1 peptide vaccine. These receptors were collected from a woman in her thirties or forties with glioma.

This clone was seen a handful of times. The chain couples TRBV5-6 to TRBJ1-6; D gene uncertain. This CDR3 is 12 amino acids long. Germline CDR1 and CDR2: SGHDT and YYEEEE. The V end lost 4 bases, the J end lost 9 bases, and 8 bases lay between the germline ends. CDR3 residues: CASSPLGSPLHF. Written as DNA, the CDR3 is TGTGCCAGCAGCCCCCTAGGTTCACCCCTCCACTTT.

The V gene is TRBV19, the J gene TRBJ2-7; 9 bases are a match to TRBD1. The ends lost 6 bases at V and 3 bases at J; junction bases unmatched: 3. CDR3 length: 13 amino acids. Germline values: CDR1 LNHDA, CDR2 SQIVND (reference sequence). In DNA form, the CDR3 reads TGTGCCAGTAGCGCGGACAGGGGCTACGAGCAGTACTTC. It is translated as CASSADRGYEQYF. The entire variable domain, with the rest obtained from reference TRBV19 and TRBJ2-7, is as follows: DGGITQSPKYLFRKEGQNVTLSCEQNLNHDAMYWYRQDPGQGLRLIYYSQIVNDFQKGDIAEGYSVSREKKESFPLTVTSAQKNPTAFYLCASSADRGYEQYFGPGTRLTVT.

CDR3 in amino acids: CASSREDRGEYEQYF. DNA for the CDR3: TGCGCCAGCAGCCGGGAGGACAGGGGCGAGTACGAGCAGTACTTC. The V gene is TRBV4-3, the J gene TRBJ2-7, with 9 bases matching TRBD1. Germline V gives CDR1 LGHNA, CDR2 YSLEER. The CDR3 contains 15 residues. Trimming cost V 4 bases and J 4 bases; bases outside gene matches: 8.

This chain links TRBV5-4 with TRBJ1-1, with D unclear. Per the germline V gene, CDR1 is SGHNT and CDR2 is YYREEE (reference sequence). The CDR3 consists of 13 residues. V lost 0 bases, J lost 5 bases, and 8 bases lay in between. DNA of the CDR3: TGTGCCAGCAGCTTGGTGCTTGGGACTGAAGCTTTCTTT. The encoded protein is CASSLVLGTEAFF.

The rearrangement links TRBV7-8 to TRBJ1-5; D unclear. Between the trimmed V and J ends, which lost 1 base and 0 bases, there was a span of 7 bases. This CDR3 has 15 amino acids. Germline loops: CDR1 SGHVS, CDR2 FQNEAQ. The CDR3 coding sequence is TGTGCCAGCAGCTTAGACATACTTAGCAATCAGCCCCAGCATTTT. It encodes CASSLDILSNQPQHF. The whole variable domain, remainder taken from reference TRBV7-8 and TRBJ1-5, is GAGVSQSPRYKVAKRGQDVALRCDPISGHVSLFWYQQALGQGPEFLTYFQNEAQLDKSGLPSDRFFAERPEGSVSTLKIQRTQQEDSAVYLCASSLDILSNQPQHFGDGTRLSIL.

This clone appeared once. Written as DNA, the CDR3 is TGTGCCAGCTCACCGAGGGGACAGTATAATGAAAAACTGTTTTTT. Translated, it gives CASSPRGQYNEKLFF. The chain has TRBV18 and TRBJ1-4; 7 nucleotides line up with TRBD1. This CDR3 spans 15 amino acids. Germline values: CDR1 KGHSH, CDR2 LQKENI. The trim removed 3 bases at V and 4 bases at J, leaving 5 bases unmatched.

The chain has TRBV7-8 and TRBJ2-3; 7 positions match TRBD2. Germline loops: CDR1 SGHVS, CDR2 FQNEAQ. The trim removed 5 bases at V and 4 bases at J, leaving 0 bases unmatched. This CDR3 spans 12 amino acids. DNA of the CDR3: TGTGCCAGCAGCCGGGGGGCAGATACGCAGTATTTT. Protein sequence: CASSRGADTQYF.

The CDR3 sequence: CASSQVIAGETQYF. In nucleotides, the CDR3 is TGCGCCAGCAGCCAAGTAATAGCGGGAGAGACCCAGTACTTC. The chain couples TRBV4-1 to TRBJ2-5; 7 nucleotides agree with TRBD2. Germline CDR1 MGHRA, CDR2 YSYEKL. The V and J ends lost 1 base and 4 bases, in that order; junction bases with no gene match: 3. There are 14 residues in the CDR3.

The sample holds a few counts of this clone. V is TRBV19 and J is TRBJ1-5, with D unresolved. The CDR3 length is 12 residues. Germline CDR1 is LNHDA and CDR2 is SQIVND (reference sequence). V gave up 4 bases and J gave up 4 bases, with 5 bases separating them. The CDR3 coding sequence is TGTGCCAGTAGTAGGCTAAATCAGCCCCAGCATTTT. Protein: CASSRLNQPQHF.

This rearrangement joins TRBV7-2 to TRBJ2-5, with a weak D call TRBD2 (5 bases). The CDR3 sequence is 14 residues long. Trimming left V 3 bases short and J 5 bases short, with 13 bases between. Germline loops: CDR1 SGHTA, CDR2 FQGNSA. CDR3 nucleotide sequence: TGTGCCAGCAGCTTCGGTCCGCGCGGGGAGACCCAGTACTTC. Amino acid sequence: CASSFGPRGETQYF.

This clone was detected only once. The chain carries TRBV5-8 and TRBJ2-7, with a tentative D call TRBD1 (5 bases). Trimming took off 1 base at V and 6 bases at J, with 11 bases between the two ends. The germline V gene has CDR1 SGHTS and CDR2 YDEGEE. The CDR3 totals 13 residues. CDR3 sequence reads: CASSLLERGEQYF. As DNA, the CDR3 is TGTGCCAGCAGCTTGTTGGAAAGGGGCGAGCAGTACTTC. The variable domain in full, with the rest retrieved from reference TRBV5-8 and TRBJ2-7, is EAGVTQSPTHLIKTRGQQATLRCSPISGHTSVYWYQQALGLGLQFLLWYDEGEERNRGNFPPRFSGRQFPNYSSELNVNALELEDSALYLCASSLLERGEQYFGPGTRLTVT.

V and J are TRBV2 and TRBJ2-5, with 8 nucleotides matching TRBD2. This CDR3 is 15 amino acids long. The germline gives CDR1 SNHLY, CDR2 FYNNEI. The V segment lost 6 bases and the J segment 4 bases; nucleotides outside the gene matches: 10. The CDR3 region has the DNA TGTGCCAGCAGATTACGGACTAGCCTTACAGAGACCCAGTACTTC. As protein: CASRLRTSLTETQYF.

The chain carries TRBV7-9 and TRBJ2-3; 10 bases match TRBD2. Per germline, CDR1 SEHNR and CDR2 FQNEAQ (reference sequence). This CDR3 is 16 amino acids long. With V trimmed by 6 bases and J by 1 base, 7 bases remained unmatched. CDR3 region: CASSSSGGWGTDTQYF. CDR3 DNA sequence: TGTGCCAGCAGTTCTAGCGGGGGTTGGGGCACAGATACGCAGTATTTT.

The chain joins TRBV6-5 to TRBJ1-2; D possibly corresponds to TRBD1 (6 bases). The V gene lost 0 bases and the J gene lost 4 bases, with 12 bases spanning the gap. Germline CDR1 is MNHEY and CDR2 is SVGAGI. The CDR3 covers 15 residues. The DNA of the CDR3 is TGTGCCAGCAGTTACTCACTAGGGGACACCTATGGCTACACCTTC. Translating it yields CASSYSLGDTYGYTF.

This clone was counted a few times. The rearrangement uses TRBV27 and TRBJ1-5; D is possibly TRBD1 (5 bases). CDR1 is MNHEY and CDR2 is SMNVEV in the germline V gene (reference sequence). V lost 1 base, J lost 5 bases, and 9 bases lay in between. This CDR3 contains 14 residues. The CDR3 coding sequence is TGTGCCAGCAGTTTATTGGGCAGGGATCAGCCCCAGCATTTT. Its translation is CASSLLGRDQPQHF.

This chain connects TRBV5-6 to TRBJ2-1; 8 bases are a match to TRBD2. The trim removed 2 bases at V and 7 bases at J, leaving 8 bases unmatched. The CDR3 spans 15 residues. Per the germline V gene, CDR1 is SGHDT and CDR2 is YYEEEE. CDR3 region: CASSLAGAAGNEQFF. For the CDR3, the DNA is TGTGCCAGCAGCTTAGCGGGGGCAGCGGGGAATGAGCAGTTCTTC.

This chain connects TRBV30 to TRBJ1-2, with a weak D call TRBD1 (5 bases). Germline V gene data show CDR1 as GTSNPN and CDR2 as SVGIG (reference sequence). The length of the CDR3 is 13 residues. With 1 base removed from V and 1 base from J, the gap between germline ends came to 7 bases. The CDR3 DNA reads TGTGCCTGGAGTGGACAGCTTAACTATGGCTACACCTTC. Residues: CAWSGQLNYGYTF. Looking up the rest from reference TRBV30 and TRBJ1-2 gives the full variable domain: SQTIHQWPATLVQPVGSPLSLECTVEGTSNPNLYWYRQAAGRGLQLLFYSVGIGQISSEVPQNLSASRPQDRQFILSSKKLLLSDSGFYLCAWSGQLNYGYTFGSGTRLTVV.